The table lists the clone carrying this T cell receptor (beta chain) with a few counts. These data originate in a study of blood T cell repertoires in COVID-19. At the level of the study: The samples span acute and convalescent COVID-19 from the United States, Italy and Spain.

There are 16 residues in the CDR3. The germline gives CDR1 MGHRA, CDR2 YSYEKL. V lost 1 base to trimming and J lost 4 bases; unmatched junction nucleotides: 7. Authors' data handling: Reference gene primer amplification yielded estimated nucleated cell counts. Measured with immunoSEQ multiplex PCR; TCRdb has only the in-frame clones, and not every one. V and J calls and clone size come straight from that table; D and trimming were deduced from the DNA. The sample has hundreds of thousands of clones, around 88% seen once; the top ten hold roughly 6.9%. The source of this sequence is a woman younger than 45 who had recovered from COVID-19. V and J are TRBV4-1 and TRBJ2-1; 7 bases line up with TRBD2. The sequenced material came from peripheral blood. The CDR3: CASSQGGREAYNEQFF. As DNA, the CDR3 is TGCGCCAGCAGCCAAGGAGGGAGGGAGGCTTACAATGAGCAGTTCTTC.